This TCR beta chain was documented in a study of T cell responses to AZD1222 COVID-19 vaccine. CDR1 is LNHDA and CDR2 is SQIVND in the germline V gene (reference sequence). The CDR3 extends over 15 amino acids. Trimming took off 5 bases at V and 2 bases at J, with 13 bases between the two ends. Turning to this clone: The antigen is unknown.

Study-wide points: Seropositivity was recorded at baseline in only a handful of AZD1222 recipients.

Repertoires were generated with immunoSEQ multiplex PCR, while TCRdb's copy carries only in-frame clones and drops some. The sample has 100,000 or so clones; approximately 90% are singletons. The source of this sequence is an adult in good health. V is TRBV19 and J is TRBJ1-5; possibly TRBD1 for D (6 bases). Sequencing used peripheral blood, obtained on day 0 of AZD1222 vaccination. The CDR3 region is CASSSQGWGNQPQHF. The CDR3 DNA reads TGTGCCAGTAGTTCACAGGGATGGGGCAATCAGCCCCAGCATTTT.